This T cell receptor beta chain was documented in a study of cytomegalovirus exposure and HLA in healthy donors (dated by TCRdb to 2015 to 2018). Looking at the study overall: According to an earlier analysis of several hundred of the donors, about 190 million T cells yielded roughly 100 million unique TCR beta sequences and around 300 Gb of sequence data. About 280 gigabases of sequencing data and roughly 90 million unique TCR sequences were included in an early release covering roughly 600 HLA-typed donors. Of the 300 to 500 genotyped donors, 65% to 90% were placed in the genetic ancestry cluster associated with self-reported Caucasian donors. The study aimed to test whether signatures of past pathogen exposure could be identified by cataloging public T cell receptors. The study profiled the T cell repertoires of hundreds of subjects by immunosequencing and related them to cytomegalovirus serostatus. A separate validation cohort of roughly 130 different subjects was used in addition to the roughly 700-subject first cohort. To predict cytomegalovirus infection status, the study combined high-throughput TCR immunosequencing, statistical association of individual TCRs with disease status, and machine learning. A later analysis re-analyzed previously published TCR beta repertoires from approximately 670 donors and added high-resolution HLA genotyping to study TCR occurrence patterns. Rather than drawing on any new phenotypic data, the later analysis identified candidate immune exposures from TCR beta sequences and the way those sequences occurred across donors. In an earlier analysis of a few hundred of the donors, high-throughput TCR beta sequencing was used to judge whether each TCR beta V gene segment behaved as functional or pseudogenic. Donor age, sex, ethnicity and CMV serostatus were compiled together with the repertoire data. In a later genetic analysis, genome-wide SNP genotypes for about three fifths of the 666 donors were used, and that subset was treated as a discovery cohort. Every discovery cohort repertoire had been produced on one sequencing platform. HLA typing covered class I and class II loci at four-digit resolution. The number of typed donors differed by locus: about 629-640 for A, B, C, DRB1 and DQB1; approximately 540 for DQA1; fewer than 610 for DPA1; and some 430 for DPB1. Because of strong linkage in the cohort, roughly five DR-DQ haplotypes were treated as single units for association and clustering. Across about 380 genotyped donors of the cohort, an average of approximately 220,000 unique TCR beta nucleotide sequences per donor were sequenced, and roughly 18% of those sequences were non-productive. The full study reports these points: A later analysis found that most CMV-associated TCR beta chains appeared HLA-restricted, with HLA associations seemingly driven largely by CMV exposure. V-gene and J-gene trimming of TCR beta chains was associated with a missense DCLRE1C variant in a later genetic analysis, and the association was replicated in an independent cohort. Only TCR beta chains were sequenced in this cohort, and the absence of alpha or paired-chain data limited detectable features. The sequencing pipeline was judged likely to have produced a cluster of highly shared sequence variants as a technical artifact. In an earlier analysis of fewer than 750 of the donors, most TCR beta V segments were observed in productive rearrangements about 87% or about 30% of the time, broadly matching IMGT annotations. A further reported finding was that TCR beta sequences accurately predicted the HLA-A and HLA-B alleles for most subjects in the first cohort. Most TCR sequences were observed very rarely across donors, whereas some public TCRs were present in many individuals. The study listed approximately 160 TCR beta chains as associated with cytomegalovirus. A few of the identified cytomegalovirus-associated TCR beta chains were confirmed in vitro to be specific for cytomegalovirus antigens. Linkage disequilibrium might explain the correlated functional status among segregating V segments, but an unknown experimental factor could not be ruled out. Compared with equally common non-associated chains, HLA-associated TCR beta chains in a later analysis were more clonally expanded and had lower generation probabilities. Immune exposure information for the cohort was limited to CMV serostatus. The earlier analysis of nearly 600 of the donors excluded some 16 rarely observed V segments, including chromosome 9 orphons, because counts were too low. The presence/absence analyses assumed that sequencing depth was roughly uniform across donors, and that assumption may not be true. Because some donors lacked HLA typing at each locus, the association tests relied only on the typed subset. A later analysis associated approximately 17,000 TCR beta sequences with specific HLA alleles at a false discovery rate of 0.05. Several of the top co-occurrence clusters appeared to be linked to parvovirus B19, influenza, CMV and Epstein-Barr virus, according to a later analysis. A later analysis found that TCR association rates varied across HLA loci, with DRB1 alleles showing the most associated TCRs and HLA-C alleles the fewest. Cytomegalovirus status was reported to be diagnosed by the classifier with high specificity and sensitivity in both the original and validation cohorts. Assigning TCR associations to individual alleles was difficult when HLA alleles, especially DR and DQ, strongly co-occurred. According to a later genetic analysis, donors in an Asian-associated ancestry cluster had fewer N-insertions in productive TCRs than the approximately 700-donor mean. The authors suggested that the approach could potentially be extended to other disease states and immunological phenotypes.

For this clone: The specificity of this receptor is unknown. Within one base of it there is no much larger clone, and no base qualities were kept.

Library prep was done by the immunoSEQ multiplex PCR assay. The multiplex PCR relied on a mix of 60 forward primers for TCR Vbeta segments and 13 reverse primers for TCR Jbeta segments. The CDR3 region of rearranged TCR beta genes was amplified from genomic DNA with a multiplex PCR assay. On the Illumina HiSeq System, the amplified TCR beta libraries were sequenced as 87-base-pair reads. As for the authors' bioinformatics: Across the 500 to 850 repertoires, a later analysis counted tens of millions of unique TCR beta chains, around 11 million of which were shared by at least two donors. To remove PCR and sequencing errors, raw reads were error-corrected and collapsed into unique sequences using a nearest-neighbor algorithm that merged closely related sequences. CDR3 sequences were aligned to IMGT reference sequences to assign V, D and J gene segments. For a sequence to be retained, a match of at least six nucleotides was required to both a V gene segment and a J gene segment. Rearrangements were classified as productive when the CDR3 lacked stop codons and remained in frame with V and J, and all other rearrangements were classified as non-productive. CDR3 was defined according to IMGT convention as the region running from the second conserved V-encoded cysteine to the conserved J-encoded phenylalanine. In an earlier analysis of 587 of the donors, sequences lacking an unambiguous match to a single V gene segment were excluded. An earlier analysis of a few hundred of the donors called V segments functional above 56.7% productive rearrangements and segregating when the between-donor standard deviation exceeded 5%. A statistical classification framework was built to diagnose cytomegalovirus status from the catalog of TCR beta chain sequences. In a later analysis, V and J genes were assigned by comparing TCR nucleotide sequences against IMGT/GENE-DB human TR gene sequences. In a later analysis, CDR3 sequences and most-parsimonious VDJ recombination scenarios were assigned using the TCRdist pipeline. In a later analysis, each TCR beta chain was defined by its CDR3 amino acid sequence together with its V-gene family, and reads lacking a unique V-gene family were excluded. In a later analysis, around 600 highly shared, low-generation-probability nucleotide sequences were removed to address suspected cross-contamination and a sequencing artifact. In a later analysis, a clonal expansion index for each public chain was calculated from normalized within-repertoire ranks of inferred template counts. Generation probabilities in a later analysis came from a VDJ recombination model fitted to out-of-frame rearrangements, and those results were checked against IGoR. Hypergeometric tests were used in a later analysis to score TCR-TCR, TCR-HLA and TCR-CMV co-occurrence, with a repertoire-size bias correction applied to the TCR pairs. In a later analysis, false discovery rates were estimated by permuting HLA or CMV assignments 20 times. In a later analysis, co-occurring TCRs were grouped with DBSCAN, and TCRdist sequence similarity was added when clustering was performed within HLA-allele-positive subsets. Co-occurrence clustering excluded repertoires with fewer than 30,000 or more than 120,000 public chains, plus five with anomalous nucleotide sharing. This immuneACCESS table, as held by TCRdb, lists in-frame sequences with V and J called but not all clones. Of the missing ones, under half trace to an unresolved V gene in checked studies; the others have no known cause. The V and J calls and clone size are taken from that table; D and trimming were inferred from the DNA. The sample table records about 120,000 clones; less than 90% of these occur just once. The top ten clonotypes cover around 19% of the sample.

The cohort comprised more than 550 healthy bone marrow donors. Cohort members were all nominally healthy when sampled, although unrecorded immune exposures were likely present. The donor was CMV seropositive and belonged to the group of 250 to 300 seropositive cohort members. A peripheral blood sample was collected from each donor, and TCR beta sequencing was performed on peripheral blood mononuclear cells. The Qiagen DNeasy Blood Extraction Kit was used to extract genomic DNA from the blood cell samples. The sequence was obtained from a man between 18 and 29 years old in good health and CMV-seropositive. The material sequenced was PBMCs.

For the CDR3, the sequence is CASREFLSSYNEQFF. The nucleotide sequence reads as follows: TGTGCCAGCCGGGAGTTTCTTAGCTCCTACAATGAGCAGTTCTTC. Recombination linked TRBV19 to TRBJ2-1; the D region possibly corresponds to TRBD2 (6 bases align). V is cut by 9 bases and J by 0 bases, and the space between the germline ends is 15 bases. The CDR3 runs 15 amino acids, cysteine and phenylalanine included. Kept here is only the CDR3 DNA, which spans 45 bases and is read in frame from base 1. CDR1 and CDR2, looked up from the germline V gene (reference sequence), are LNHDA and SQIVND.